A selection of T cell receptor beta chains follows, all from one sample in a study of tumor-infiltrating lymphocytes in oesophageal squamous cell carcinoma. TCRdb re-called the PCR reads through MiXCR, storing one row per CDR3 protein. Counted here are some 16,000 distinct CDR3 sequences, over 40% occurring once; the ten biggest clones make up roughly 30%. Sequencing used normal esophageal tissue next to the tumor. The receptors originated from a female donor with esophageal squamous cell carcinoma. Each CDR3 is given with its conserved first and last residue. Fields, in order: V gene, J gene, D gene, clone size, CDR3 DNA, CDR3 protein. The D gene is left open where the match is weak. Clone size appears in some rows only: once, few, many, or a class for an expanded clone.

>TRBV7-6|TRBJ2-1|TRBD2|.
TGTGCTAGCAGCTTATTTAGCGGGAGTTACAATGAGCAGTTCTTC
CASSLFSGSYNEQFF
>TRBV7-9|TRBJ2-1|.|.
TGTGCCAGCAGCTTTACATGGAGCTCCTACAATGAGCAGTTCTTC
CASSFTWSSYNEQFF
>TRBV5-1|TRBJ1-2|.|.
TGCGCCAGCAGCTCGGACCGAATTAACTATGGCTACACCTTC
CASSSDRINYGYTF
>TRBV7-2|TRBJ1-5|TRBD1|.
TGTGCCAGCAGCTTAGTGGCGACAGGGGCAGGAAATCAGCCCCAGCATTTT
CASSLVATGAGNQPQHF
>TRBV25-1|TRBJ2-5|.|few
TGTGCCAGCAGTGGAGGCGGCCAAGAGACCCAGTACTTC
CASSGGGQETQYF
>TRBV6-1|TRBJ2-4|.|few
TGTGCCAGCAGACGAGCACATGGGGATTGGGTAAACATTCAGTACTTC
CASRRAHGDWVNIQYF
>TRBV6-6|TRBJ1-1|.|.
TGTGCCAGCAGCCTCGGACTAGCGGGGTACAATGAGCAGTTCTTT
CASSLGLAGYNEQFF
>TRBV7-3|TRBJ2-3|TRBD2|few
TGTGCCAGCAGCTTATTCGGGGGGGGTAGCACAGATACGCAGTATTTT
CASSLFGGGSTDTQYF
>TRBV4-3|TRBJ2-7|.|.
TGCGCCAGCAGCCAAGTTCTAAGGGGGGCTGTTAACGAGCAGTACTTC
CASSQVLRGAVNEQYF
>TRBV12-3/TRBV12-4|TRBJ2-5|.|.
TGTGCCAGCAGTTTAGATTCGGGCCTAGGCAATTCACCCCTCCACTTC
CASSLDSGLGNSPLHF
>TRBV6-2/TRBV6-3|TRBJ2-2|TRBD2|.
TGTGCCAGCAGTTATAAAATCAGCGGGAGTAGGAGTCCCGGGGAGCTGTTTTTT
CASSYKISGSRSPGELFF
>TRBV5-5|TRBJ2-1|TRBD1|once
TGTGCCAGCAGCTCAACAGGGGGCGATGAGCAGTTCTTC
CASSSTGGDEQFF
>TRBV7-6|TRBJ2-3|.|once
TGTGCCAGCAGTCCGAAAATAGCGGCTAGCACAGATACGCAGTATTTT
CASSPKIAASTDTQYF
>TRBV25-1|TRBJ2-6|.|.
TGTGCCAGCAGACCCCCCAGTGCGGATGGGGCCAACGTCCTGACTTTC
CASRPPSADGANVLTF
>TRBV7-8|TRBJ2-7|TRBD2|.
TGTGCCAGCAGCTTAGCGCGGGCTGGCGGGAGGGTCCTCTACGAGCAGTACTTC
CASSLARAGGRVLYEQYF
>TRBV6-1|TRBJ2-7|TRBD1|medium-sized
TGTGCCAGCAGTGATTGGACAGGGGGCAACGAGCAGTACTTC
CASSDWTGGNEQYF
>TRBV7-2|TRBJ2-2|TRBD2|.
TGTGCCAGCAGCTTAGTTCGCCTAGCGGGGACCGGGGAGCTGTTTTTT
CASSLVRLAGTGELFF
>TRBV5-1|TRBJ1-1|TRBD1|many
TGCGCCAGCAGCTTGAGGACAGGGCTTCTCGCTGAAGCTTTCTTT
CASSLRTGLLAEAFF
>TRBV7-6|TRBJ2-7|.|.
TGTGCTAGCAGCTTTCCTACTTCCGACGAGCAGTACTTC
CASSFPTSDEQYF
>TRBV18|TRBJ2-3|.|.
TGTGCCAGCTCATTCGACAGCGGTGGGACCGGGGAGCTGTATTTT
CASSFDSGGTGELYF
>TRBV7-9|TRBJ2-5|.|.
TGTGCCGCTCGGCGGTTTCAAGAGACCCAGTACTTC
CAARRFQETQYF
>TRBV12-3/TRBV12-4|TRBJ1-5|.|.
TGTGCCAGCAACCATGAGGGTCAGCCCCAGCATTTT
CASNHEGQPQHF
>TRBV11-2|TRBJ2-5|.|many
TGTGCCAGCAGCTTAGCCAACCGGGGGTCGGAGACCCAGTACTTC
CASSLANRGSETQYF
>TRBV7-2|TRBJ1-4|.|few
TGTGCCAGCAGCTCGAACATGGTGGAAAATGAAAAACTGTTTTTT
CASSSNMVENEKLFF
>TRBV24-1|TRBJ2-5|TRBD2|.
TGTGCCACCAGTGAAGGACTAGCGGGGGGAGAGACCCAGTACTTC
CATSEGLAGGETQYF
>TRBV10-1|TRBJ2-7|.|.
TGCGCCAGCAGCCGGGACCTGAGCTCCTACGAGCAGTACTTC
CASSRDLSSYEQYF
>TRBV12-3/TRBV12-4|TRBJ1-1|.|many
TGTGCCAGCAGGCATACAGGAGGGATCACTGAAGCTTTCTTT
CASRHTGGITEAFF
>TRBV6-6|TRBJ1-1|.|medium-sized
TGTGCCAGCAGTTACTCGAGGCAGGTGGACACTGAAGCTTTCTTT
CASSYSRQVDTEAFF
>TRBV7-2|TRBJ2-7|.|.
TGTGCCAGCAGCCCAGGGGTAGGACTAGCCTACGAGCAGTACTTC
CASSPGVGLAYEQYF
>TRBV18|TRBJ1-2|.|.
TGTGCCAGCTCACCAACACGGGAATATGGGTATGGCTACACCTTC
CASSPTREYGYGYTF
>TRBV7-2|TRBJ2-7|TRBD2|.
TGTGCCAGCAGCTGGGGACTAGCGGGAGGGTACGAGCAGTACTTC
CASSWGLAGGYEQYF
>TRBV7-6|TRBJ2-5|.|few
TGTGCCAGCAGCTCAGGCCCGAGAAAACAAGAGACCCAGTACTTC
CASSSGPRKQETQYF
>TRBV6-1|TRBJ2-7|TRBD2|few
TGTGCCACCCGACTAGCGGTCCAATACGAGCAGTACTTC
CATRLAVQYEQYF
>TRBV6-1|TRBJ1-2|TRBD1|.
TGTGCCAGCAGTCTTACAGGGGACTATGGCTACACCTTC
CASSLTGDYGYTF
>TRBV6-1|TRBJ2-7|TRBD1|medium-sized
TGTGCCAGCAGCGAAACCGGGACAGGGGGACGGGAGCAGTACTTC
CASSETGTGGREQYF
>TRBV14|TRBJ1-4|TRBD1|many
TGTGCCAGCAGCCAACTGACAGGGGCTAATGAAAAACTGTTTTTT
CASSQLTGANEKLFF
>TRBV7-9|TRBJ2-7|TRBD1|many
TGTGCCAGCAGCACTAGTGTTGGTTTTTCAGGGGGCCGGGCTGAGCAGTACTTC
CASSTSVGFSGGRAEQYF
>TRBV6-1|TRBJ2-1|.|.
TGTGCCAGCAGACAAACAGTACTAGCTGCGAGCTCCTACAATGAGCAGTTCTTC
CASRQTVLAASSYNEQFF
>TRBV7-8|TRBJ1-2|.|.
TGTGCCAGCAGCATCAATCGGAACTATGGCTACACCTTC
CASSINRNYGYTF
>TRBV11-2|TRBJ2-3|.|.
TGTGCCAGCAGCTTACAGAGGGGTGATACGCAGTATTTT
CASSLQRGDTQYF
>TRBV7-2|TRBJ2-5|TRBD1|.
TGTGCCAGCAGCTATAGGACAGGCGCAGCGAATGAGCAGTACTTC
CASSYRTGAANEQYF
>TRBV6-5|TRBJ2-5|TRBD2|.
TGTGCCAGCAGTACTAGCGGGGGGTGGGAGACCCAGTACTTC
CASSTSGGWETQYF
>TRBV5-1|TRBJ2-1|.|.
TGCGCCAGCAGCTTGAAGACCACCGATTTCTACAATGAGCAGTTCTTC
CASSLKTTDFYNEQFF
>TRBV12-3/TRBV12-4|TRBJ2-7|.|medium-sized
TGTGCCAGCAGTAGCGGATACGAGCAGTACTTC
CASSSGYEQYF
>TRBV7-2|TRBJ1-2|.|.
TGTGCCAGCAGCTTATTGTCAGTTCCTAACTATGGCTACACCTTC
CASSLLSVPNYGYTF
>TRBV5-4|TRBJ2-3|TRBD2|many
TGTGCCAGCAGCTTGGGGGCACTAGCGCATTCCACAGATACGCAGTATTTT
CASSLGALAHSTDTQYF
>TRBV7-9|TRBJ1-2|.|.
TGTGCCAGCAGCTTATTGCCAGGGGGCTACACCTTC
CASSLLPGGYTF
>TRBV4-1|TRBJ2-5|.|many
TGCGCCAGCAGCCACCCAGGGGAAGAGACCCAGTACTTC
CASSHPGEETQYF
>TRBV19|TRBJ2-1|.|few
TGTGCCAGTAGTATGCTCAGCAGGGACTACAATGAGCAGTTCTTC
CASSMLSRDYNEQFF
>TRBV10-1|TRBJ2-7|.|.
TGCGCCAGCAGTGAGGGTCTGGGGATCTTCTACGAGCAGTACTTC
CASSEGLGIFYEQYF
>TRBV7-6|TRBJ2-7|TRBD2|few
TGTGCCAGCAGCTTAGCATTAGCGGGAGAGTCATACGACGAGCAGTACTTC
CASSLALAGESYDEQYF
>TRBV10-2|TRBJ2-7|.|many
TGCGCCAGCAGTGATATAAGGGGCTACCCCTCCTACGAGCAGTACTTC
CASSDIRGYPSYEQYF
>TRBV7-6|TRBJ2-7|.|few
TGTGCTAGCAGCTTAGATACGGGGTACGAGCAGTACTTC
CASSLDTGYEQYF
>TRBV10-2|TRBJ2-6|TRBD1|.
TGCGCCAGCAGACAGACAGGGGGCGCTGGGGCCAACGTCCTGACTTTC
CASRQTGGAGANVLTF
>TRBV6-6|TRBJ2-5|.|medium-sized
TGTGCCAGCAGTTACTCCACAGGGTTGGAAGAGACCCAGTACTTC
CASSYSTGLEETQYF
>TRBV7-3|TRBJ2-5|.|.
TGTGCCAGCAGCTTAACGGGGACCGCAGATACGCAGTACTTC
CASSLTGTADTQYF
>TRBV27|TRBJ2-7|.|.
TGTGCCAGCAGTTTGGGGGCGCAGGGCCCCTACGAGCAGTACTTC
CASSLGAQGPYEQYF